Sequencing of this T cell receptor (beta chain) was carried out in a study of cytomegalovirus exposure and HLA in healthy donors. Background on the study: In a previous analysis, some 120 million unique TCR beta sequences were found from 150 million to 200 million T cells.

This clone was counted only a few times. The antigen is not known. CDR1 and CDR2 (germline): MNHNS, SASEGT. V gave up 5 bases and J gave up 4 bases; unmatched junction bases: 5. The CDR3 length is 14 residues. In the PCR, 60 Vbeta and 13 Jbeta primers were used. Sequenced by immunoSEQ multiplex PCR; TCRdb stores in-frame clones only, minus some. The table lists more than 90,000 clones, about four fifths of them singletons. Study findings and constraints: Reports showed the classifier diagnosing cytomegalovirus status with high specificity and sensitivity. The later analysis indicated that the majority of CMV-associated TCR beta chains appeared HLA-restricted.

Healthy bone marrow donors formed the donor group. The sequence derives from a woman in her 40s in good health and CMV-seronegative. Material: PBMCs. J is TRBJ1-5 and V is TRBV6-1; 7 bases map to TRBD1. The DNA of the CDR3 is TGTGCCAGCAGTACCGGGACAGAAAATCAGCCCCAGCATTTT. This sequence encodes CASSTGTENQPQHF.